This passage covers 20 T cell receptor beta chains from one sample sequenced in a study of Ad26.COV2.S vaccination and SARS-CoV-2 variants. Assay: immunoSEQ multiplex PCR; the TCRdb copy retains only in-frame clones and omits some. Of approximately 480,000 clones in the sample, roughly 87% were seen once. Treatment specified: over 15 received Ad26.COV2.S at low or high dose, single or two shots; about 5 received placebo; per-sample allocation not given. Samples were taken on day 63 after the first vaccine or placebo injection. Sample: peripheral blood, taken in a trial of Ad26.COV2.S vaccine versus placebo. These receptors came from a person between 18 and 65 years old who received the Ad26.COV2.S COVID-19 vaccine or a placebo.

The rearrangement joins TRBV7-9 to TRBJ1-5; D call uncertain. The CDR3 has 13 residues. CDR1 and CDR2 from the germline V gene are SEHNR and FQNEAQ (reference sequence). Trimming took off 2 bases at V and 5 bases at J, with 7 bases between the two ends. CDR3 loop: CASSLFRDQPQHF. As DNA, the CDR3 is TGTGCCAGCAGCTTATTTAGGGATCAGCCCCAGCATTTT.

The chain links TRBV19 to TRBJ2-2, with 7 bases lining up with TRBD1. Germline values: CDR1 LNHDA, CDR2 SQIVND (reference sequence). The CDR3 sequence is 14 residues long. The junction had 8 bases not matched to a gene; V was cut back by 9 bases and J by 4 bases. CDR3 amino acids: CASRQGFGTGELFF. DNA for the CDR3: TGTGCCAGCCGACAGGGTTTTGGCACCGGGGAGCTGTTTTTT.

The V and J genes are TRBV28 and TRBJ2-1; TRBD2 aligns across 7 bases. Germline lookup yields CDR1 MDHEN and CDR2 SYDVKM. CDR3 size: 14 residues. V gave up 6 bases and J gave up 2 bases; unmatched junction bases: 4. CDR3 DNA sequence: TGTGCCAGCAGCCCTAGCGGAGCCTACAATGAGCAGTTCTTC. This sequence encodes CASSPSGAYNEQFF. Looking up the rest from reference TRBV28 and TRBJ2-1 gives the full variable domain: DVKVTQSSRYLVKRTGEKVFLECVQDMDHENMFWYRQDPGLGLRLIYFSYDVKMKEKGDIPEGYSVSREKKERFSLILESASTNQTSMYLCASSPSGAYNEQFFGPGTRLTVL.

The chain uses TRBV7-3 and TRBJ1-1; D is unclear. Per the germline V gene, CDR1 is SGHTA and CDR2 is FQGTGA. The CDR3 is made up of 13 amino acids. The V and J ends lost 3 bases and 0 bases respectively, with 5 bases between them. For the CDR3, the DNA is TGTGCCAGCAGCTTGGAGGTGAACACTGAAGCTTTCTTT. This translates into CASSLEVNTEAFF.

The chain has TRBV2 and TRBJ2-7; 11 nucleotides line up with TRBD2. The junction had 4 bases not matched to a gene; V was cut back by 4 bases and J by 2 bases. This CDR3 region has 15 residues. CDR1 and CDR2 (germline): SNHLY, FYNNEI. The CDR3 DNA sequence: TGTGCCAGCAGTGTAAGGACTAGCGGGCCCTACGAGCAGTACTTC. Amino acid sequence: CASSVRTSGPYEQYF. Complete variable domain (other parts from reference TRBV2 and TRBJ2-7): EPEVTQTPSHQVTQMGQEVILRCVPISNHLYFYWYRQILGQKVEFLVSFYNNEISEKSEIFDDQFSVERPDGSNFTLKIRSTKLEDSAMYFCASSVRTSGPYEQYFGPGTRLTVT.

This clone was counted only a few times. The chain joins TRBV5-8 to TRBJ1-2, with D maybe TRBD1 (6 bases). The CDR3 loop spans 16 amino acids. Trimming shortened V by 2 bases and J by 2 bases, and 16 bases separated the two germline ends. In germline, CDR1 is SGHTS, CDR2 YDEGEE. CDR3 nucleotides: TGTGCCAGCAGCTTTCTTGACCGGACAGAGAACTATGGCTACACCTTC. Amino acid sequence: CASSFLDRTENYGYTF.

The chain joins TRBV18 to TRBJ2-7, with D perhaps matching TRBD2 (7 bases). Germline V CDR1 and CDR2: KGHSH, LQKENI. The CDR3 is 14 amino acids. V lost 1 base and J lost 3, with 10 bases in between. The CDR3 region is CASSPRGGHYEQYF. In DNA form, the CDR3 reads TGTGCCAGCTCACCACGGGGGGGCCACTACGAGCAGTACTTC.

The chain is built from TRBV5-6 and TRBJ1-2; tentatively, D is TRBD1 (6 bases). V was trimmed by 2 bases and J by 8 bases, leaving 16 bases between them. The germline gives CDR1 SGHDT, CDR2 YYEEEE. This CDR3 is 14 amino acids long. This CDR3 is CASSFLTGAGGYTF. The CDR3 DNA reads as TGTGCCAGCAGCTTTTTGACGGGGGCGGGAGGCTACACCTTC.

The V and J genes are TRBV28 and TRBJ1-1; D gene uncertain. The V and J ends lost 1 base and 2 bases respectively, with 5 bases between them. The V gene's germline CDR1 is MDHEN and CDR2 SYDVKM. The CDR3 loop spans 13 amino acids. The CDR3 sequence is CASSLSLNTEAFF. CDR3 sequence (DNA): TGTGCCAGCAGTTTATCCCTAAACACTGAAGCTTTCTTT. Supplemented by reference TRBV28 and TRBJ1-1, the full variable domain reads DVKVTQSSRYLVKRTGEKVFLECVQDMDHENMFWYRQDPGLGLRLIYFSYDVKMKEKGDIPEGYSVSREKKERFSLILESASTNQTSMYLCASSLSLNTEAFFGQGTRLTVV.

The chain recombines TRBV2 with TRBJ2-1; D is undetermined. CDR1 SNHLY and CDR2 FYNNEI come from the germline V gene. The CDR3 spans 15 residues. V gave up 2 bases and J gave up 5 bases, with 13 bases separating them. CDR3 sequence: CASSENSANHNEQFF. The CDR3 nucleotides are TGTGCCAGCAGTGAAAACAGCGCGAATCACAATGAGCAGTTCTTC.

The chain couples TRBV18 to TRBJ1-5, with D maybe TRBD1 (5 bases). From germline, CDR1 is KGHSH and CDR2 LQKENI. V was pared by 3 bases and J by 4 bases, with 7 bases between. The CDR3 sequence is 13 residues long. CDR3 sequence: CASSPGVNQPQHF. DNA for the CDR3: TGTGCCAGCTCACCGGGGGTTAATCAGCCCCAGCATTTT.

The count of this clone is one. The chain links TRBV29-1 to TRBJ1-1; D call uncertain. Germline values: CDR1 SQVTM, CDR2 ANQGSEA. V was clipped by 1 base and J by 11 bases, with 11 bases between them. The CDR3 has 11 residues. The CDR3: CSVEVSLSAFF. The DNA of the CDR3 is TGCAGCGTTGAAGTTTCTCTGAGCGCTTTCTTT.

DNA of the CDR3: TGTGCCAGCTCGCCTAGAGACAGGCTATCCCGAAACACCATATATTTT. It codes for CASSPRDRLSRNTIYF. This sequence joins TRBV18 and TRBJ1-3, with a tentative D call TRBD1 (6 bases). V lost 6 bases and J lost 5, with 20 bases in between. The CDR3 consists of 16 residues. Germline V gene sequence: CDR1 KGHSH, CDR2 LQKENI.

This chain joins TRBV25-1 and TRBJ1-1, with 8 bases aligning to TRBD1. The CDR3 spans 13 residues. Trimming at V came to 8 bases and at J to 2 bases, leaving 4 bases not matched to a gene. The germline gives CDR1 MGHDK, CDR2 SYGVNS. CDR3 coding DNA: TGTGCCAGCCTGGACAGGGCTAACACTGAAGCTTTCTTT. Translated, it gives CASLDRANTEAFF.

The V call is TRBV2, the J call TRBJ1-2; no clear D. The CDR3 has 12 residues. V lost 5 bases, J lost 2 bases, and 6 bases lay in between. Germline CDR1 reads SNHLY; CDR2 reads FYNNEI. The CDR3 region has the DNA TGTGCCAGCAGTACAAGGAACTATGGCTACACCTTC. Translating it yields CASSTRNYGYTF.

The CDR3 loop is CASSREPWTEAFF. The CDR3 nucleotides read TGTGCCAGCAGTCGGGAACCCTGGACTGAAGCTTTCTTT. The V and J genes are TRBV6-4 and TRBJ1-1, with D unresolved. Deletions cut 5 bases from V and 5 bases from J, with 12 bases between. The CDR3 sequence is 13 residues long. Per germline, CDR1 MRHNA and CDR2 SNTAGT.

This sequence joins TRBV29-1 and TRBJ2-7; TRBD1 is a possible D gene (6 bases). This CDR3 spans 11 amino acids. V was shortened by 7 bases and J by 4 bases, with 11 bases between the two germline ends. Germline lookup yields CDR1 SQVTM and CDR2 ANQGSEA. CDR3 in amino acids: CSGSQGYEQYF. Written as DNA, the CDR3 is TGCAGCGGCTCACAGGGTTACGAGCAGTACTTC.

V and J are TRBV3-1 (or the pseudogene TRBV3-2) and TRBJ1-1; 8 bases match TRBD1. Trimming at V came to 0 bases and at J to 0 bases, leaving 18 bases not matched to a gene. CDR1 is LGHDT, CDR2 YNNKEL, per germline (reference sequence). CDR3 length: 21 amino acids. CDR3 sequence: CASSQDISGQGDWVLNTEAFF. The CDR3, as DNA: TGTGCCAGCAGCCAAGATATAAGTGGACAGGGAGATTGGGTTTTGAACACTGAAGCTTTCTTT.

The V gene is TRBV3-1 (or the pseudogene TRBV3-2), the J gene TRBJ1-1; D is perhaps TRBD1 (6 bases). Looked up from germline, CDR1 is LGHDT and CDR2 is YNNKEL (reference sequence). The CDR3 is made up of 11 amino acids. V lost 2 bases to trimming and J lost 8 bases, with 6 bases between them. The DNA of the CDR3 is TGTGCCAGCAGCCAAAGGGGGGAAGCTTTCTTT. Protein: CASSQRGEAFF.

The chain combines TRBV23-1 with TRBJ1-1, with D possibly matching TRBD1 (5 bases). TRBV23-1 counts as an open reading frame of uncertain function. The V end was cut by 4 bases, the J end by 4 bases, with 13 bases between. CDR3 length: 14 amino acids. The DNA for the CDR3 is TGCGCCAGCAGTCTGCGGGGGAAGTGCACTGAAGCTTTCTTT. Its translation is CASSLRGKCTEAFF.